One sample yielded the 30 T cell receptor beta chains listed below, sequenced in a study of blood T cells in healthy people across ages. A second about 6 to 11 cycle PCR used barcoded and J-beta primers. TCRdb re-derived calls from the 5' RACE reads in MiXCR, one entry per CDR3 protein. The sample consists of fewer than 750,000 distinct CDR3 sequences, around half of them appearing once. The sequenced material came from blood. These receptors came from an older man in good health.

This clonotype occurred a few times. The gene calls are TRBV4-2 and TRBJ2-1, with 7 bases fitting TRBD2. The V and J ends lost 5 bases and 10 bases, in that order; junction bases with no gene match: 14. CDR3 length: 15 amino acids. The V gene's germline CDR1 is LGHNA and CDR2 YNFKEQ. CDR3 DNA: TGTGCCAGCAGCGACATGAAGAGATTAGCGGGCGAGCAGTTCTTC. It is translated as CASSDMKRLAGEQFF.

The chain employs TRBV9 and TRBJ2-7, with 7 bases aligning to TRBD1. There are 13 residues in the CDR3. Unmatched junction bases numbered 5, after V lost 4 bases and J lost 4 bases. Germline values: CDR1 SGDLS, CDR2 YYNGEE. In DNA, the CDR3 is TGTGCCAGCAGCATTGGGACAGAATACGAGCAGTACTTC. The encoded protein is CASSIGTEYEQYF.

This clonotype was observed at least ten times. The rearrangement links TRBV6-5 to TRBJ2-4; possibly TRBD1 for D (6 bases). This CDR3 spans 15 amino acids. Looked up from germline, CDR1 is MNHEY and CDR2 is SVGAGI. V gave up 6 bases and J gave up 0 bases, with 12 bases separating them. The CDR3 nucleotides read TGTGCCAGCAGCCCACAGGGAATAGCCAAAAACATTCAGTACTTC. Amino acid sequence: CASSPQGIAKNIQYF.

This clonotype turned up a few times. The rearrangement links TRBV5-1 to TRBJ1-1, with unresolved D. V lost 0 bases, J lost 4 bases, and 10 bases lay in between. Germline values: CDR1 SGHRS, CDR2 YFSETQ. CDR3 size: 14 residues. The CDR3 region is CASSLAGSVTEAFF. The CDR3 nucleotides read TGCGCCAGCAGCTTGGCCGGGTCGGTCACTGAAGCTTTCTTT.

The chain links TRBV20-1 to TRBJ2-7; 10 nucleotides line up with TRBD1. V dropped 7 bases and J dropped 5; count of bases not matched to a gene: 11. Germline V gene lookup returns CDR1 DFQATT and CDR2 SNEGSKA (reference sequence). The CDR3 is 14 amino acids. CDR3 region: CSVPRGQGVNEQYF. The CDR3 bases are TGCAGTGTCCCCCGAGGACAGGGGGTAAACGAGCAGTACTTC.

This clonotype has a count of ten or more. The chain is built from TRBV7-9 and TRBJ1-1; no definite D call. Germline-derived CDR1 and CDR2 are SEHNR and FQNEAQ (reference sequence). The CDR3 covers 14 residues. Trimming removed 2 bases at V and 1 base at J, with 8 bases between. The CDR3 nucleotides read TGTGCCAGCAGCTTAAGGGCTAGGAACACTGAAGCTTTCTTT. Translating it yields CASSLRARNTEAFF.

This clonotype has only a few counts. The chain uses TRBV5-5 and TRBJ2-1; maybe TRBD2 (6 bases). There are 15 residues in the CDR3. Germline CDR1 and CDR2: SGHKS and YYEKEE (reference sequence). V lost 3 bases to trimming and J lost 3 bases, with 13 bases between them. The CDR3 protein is CASSSRLVVYNEQFF. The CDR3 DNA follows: TGTGCCAGCAGCTCTAGACTAGTGGTCTACAATGAGCAGTTCTTC.

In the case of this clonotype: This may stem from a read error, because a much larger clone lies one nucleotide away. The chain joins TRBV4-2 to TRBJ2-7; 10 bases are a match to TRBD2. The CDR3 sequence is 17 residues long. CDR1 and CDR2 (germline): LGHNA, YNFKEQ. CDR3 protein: CVSSQDLSSGSLHEQYF. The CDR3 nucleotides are TGTGTCAGCAGCCAAGATTTGTCTAGCGGGAGTCTCCACGAGCAGTACTTC.

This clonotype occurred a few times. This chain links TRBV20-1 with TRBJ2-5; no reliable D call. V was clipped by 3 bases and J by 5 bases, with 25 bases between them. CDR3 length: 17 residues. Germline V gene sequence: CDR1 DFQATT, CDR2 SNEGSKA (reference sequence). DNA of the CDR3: TGCAGTGCTAGTCCCATGGAGACCGGCGCCGTTGGGGAGACCCAGTACTTC. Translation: CSASPMETGAVGETQYF.

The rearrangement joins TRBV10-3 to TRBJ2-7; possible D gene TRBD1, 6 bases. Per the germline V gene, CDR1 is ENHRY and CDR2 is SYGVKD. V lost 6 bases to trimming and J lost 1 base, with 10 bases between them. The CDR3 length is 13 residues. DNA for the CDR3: TGTGCCATCAGCAAGGGACATTCCTACGAGCAGTACTTC. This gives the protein CAISKGHSYEQYF.

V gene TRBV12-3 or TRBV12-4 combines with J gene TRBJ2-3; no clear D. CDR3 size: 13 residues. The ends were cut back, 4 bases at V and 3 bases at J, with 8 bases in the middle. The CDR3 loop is CASSSRNTDTQYF. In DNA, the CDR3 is TGTGCCAGCAGTTCCAGGAATACAGATACGCAGTATTTT.

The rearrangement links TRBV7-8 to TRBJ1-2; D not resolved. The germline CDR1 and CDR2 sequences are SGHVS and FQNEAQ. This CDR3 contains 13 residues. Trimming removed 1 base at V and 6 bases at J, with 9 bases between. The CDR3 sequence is CASSLGRTDGYTF. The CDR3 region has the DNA TGTGCCAGCAGCTTAGGGCGGACGGATGGCTACACCTTC.

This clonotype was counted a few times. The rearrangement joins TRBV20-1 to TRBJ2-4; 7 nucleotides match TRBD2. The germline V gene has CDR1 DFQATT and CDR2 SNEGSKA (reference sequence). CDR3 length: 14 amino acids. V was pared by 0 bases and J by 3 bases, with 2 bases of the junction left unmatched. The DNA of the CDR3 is TGCAGTGCTAGAGATCCGGGGGGCAAAAACATTCAGTACTTC. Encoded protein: CSARDPGGKNIQYF.

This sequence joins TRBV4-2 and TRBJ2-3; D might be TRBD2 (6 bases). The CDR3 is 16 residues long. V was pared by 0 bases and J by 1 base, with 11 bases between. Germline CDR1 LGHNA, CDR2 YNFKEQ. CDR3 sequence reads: CASSQDRLAGTDTQYF. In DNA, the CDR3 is TGTGCCAGCAGCCAAGATCGGTTAGCGGGCACAGATACGCAGTATTTT.

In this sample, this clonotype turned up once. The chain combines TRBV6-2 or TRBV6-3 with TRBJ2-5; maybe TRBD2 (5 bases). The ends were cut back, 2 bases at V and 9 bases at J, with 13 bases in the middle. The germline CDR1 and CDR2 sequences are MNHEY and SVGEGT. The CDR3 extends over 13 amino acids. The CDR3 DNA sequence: TGTGCCAGCAGTTACGGGCTAGCCGAGGCCCAGTACTTC. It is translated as CASSYGLAEAQYF.

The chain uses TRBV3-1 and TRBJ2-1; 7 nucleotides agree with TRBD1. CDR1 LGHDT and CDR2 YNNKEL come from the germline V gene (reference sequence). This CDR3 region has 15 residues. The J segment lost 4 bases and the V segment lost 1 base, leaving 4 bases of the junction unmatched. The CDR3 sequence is CASSQGGGRYNEQFF. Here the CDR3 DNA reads TGTGCCAGCAGCCAAGGAGGGGGCCGGTACAATGAGCAGTTCTTC.

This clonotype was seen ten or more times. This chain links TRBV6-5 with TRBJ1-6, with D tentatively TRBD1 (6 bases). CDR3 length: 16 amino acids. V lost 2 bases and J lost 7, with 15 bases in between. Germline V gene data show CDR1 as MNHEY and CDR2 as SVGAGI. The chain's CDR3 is CASSYQGSERNSPLHF. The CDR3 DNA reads TGTGCCAGCAGTTACCAGGGGTCCGAGCGGAATTCACCCCTCCACTTT.

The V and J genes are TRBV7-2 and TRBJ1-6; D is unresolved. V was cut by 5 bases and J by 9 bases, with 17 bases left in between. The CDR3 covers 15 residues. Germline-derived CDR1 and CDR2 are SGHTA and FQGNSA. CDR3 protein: CASSPRAPASSPLHF. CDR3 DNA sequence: TGTGCCAGCAGCCCACGCGCCCCGGCGAGTTCACCCCTCCACTTT. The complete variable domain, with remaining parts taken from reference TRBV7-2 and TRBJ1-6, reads GAGVSQSPSNKVTEKGKDVELRCDPISGHTALYWYRQSLGQGLEFLIYFQGNSAPDKSGLPSDRFSAERTGGSVSTLTIQRTQQEDSAVYLCASSPRAPASSPLHFGNGTRLTVT.

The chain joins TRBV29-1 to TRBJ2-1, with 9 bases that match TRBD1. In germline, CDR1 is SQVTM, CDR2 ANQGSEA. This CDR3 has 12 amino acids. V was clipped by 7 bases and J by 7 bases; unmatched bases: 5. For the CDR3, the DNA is TGCAGCGCGGACAGGGGAGGGAATGAGCAGTTCTTC. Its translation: CSADRGGNEQFF.

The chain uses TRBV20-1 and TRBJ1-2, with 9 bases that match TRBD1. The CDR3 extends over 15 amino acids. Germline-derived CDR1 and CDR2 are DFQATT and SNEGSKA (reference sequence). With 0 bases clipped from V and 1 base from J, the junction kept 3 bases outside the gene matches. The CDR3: CSAREGTGSNYGYTF. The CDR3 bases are TGCAGTGCTAGAGAGGGGACAGGGAGTAACTATGGCTACACCTTC.

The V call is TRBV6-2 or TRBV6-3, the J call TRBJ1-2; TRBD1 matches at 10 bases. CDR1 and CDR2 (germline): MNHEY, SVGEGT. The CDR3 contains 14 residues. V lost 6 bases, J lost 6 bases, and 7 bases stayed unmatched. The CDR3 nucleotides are TGTGCCAGCAGCCACAGGGGGACAGGGGATGGCTACACCTTC. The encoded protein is CASSHRGTGDGYTF.

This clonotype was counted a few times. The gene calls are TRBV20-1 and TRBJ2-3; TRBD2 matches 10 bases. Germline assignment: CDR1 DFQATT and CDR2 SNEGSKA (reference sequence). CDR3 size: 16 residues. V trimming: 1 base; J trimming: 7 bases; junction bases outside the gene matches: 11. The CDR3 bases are TGCAGTGCTAGAGCTTCCGGGAGCGGGAGGGAGAATACGCAGTATTTT. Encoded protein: CSARASGSGRENTQYF.

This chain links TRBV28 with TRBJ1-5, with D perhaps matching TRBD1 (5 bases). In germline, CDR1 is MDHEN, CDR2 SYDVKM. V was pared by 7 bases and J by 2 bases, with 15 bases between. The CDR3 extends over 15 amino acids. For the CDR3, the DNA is TGTGCCAGCACGAACCAGGGACGGCGCAATCAGCCCCAGCATTTT. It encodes CASTNQGRRNQPQHF.

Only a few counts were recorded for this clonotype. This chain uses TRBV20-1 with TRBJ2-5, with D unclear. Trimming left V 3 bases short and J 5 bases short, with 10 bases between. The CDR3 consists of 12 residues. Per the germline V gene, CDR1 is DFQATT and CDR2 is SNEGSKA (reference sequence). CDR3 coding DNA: TGCAGTGCTAGTCAATACGGGGAGACCCAGTACTTC. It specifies CSASQYGETQYF.

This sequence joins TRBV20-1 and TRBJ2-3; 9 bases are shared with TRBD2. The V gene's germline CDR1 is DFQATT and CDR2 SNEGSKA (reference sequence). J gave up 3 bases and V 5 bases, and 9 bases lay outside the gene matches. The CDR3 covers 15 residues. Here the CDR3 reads CSALPAGGETDTQYF. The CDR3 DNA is TGCAGTGCTCTGCCAGCGGGGGGAGAAACAGATACGCAGTATTTT.

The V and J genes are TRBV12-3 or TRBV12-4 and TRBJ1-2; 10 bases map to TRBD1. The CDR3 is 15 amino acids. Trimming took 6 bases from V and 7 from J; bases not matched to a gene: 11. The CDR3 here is CASRPGQGLRGGYTF. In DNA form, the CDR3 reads TGTGCCAGCAGACCGGGACAGGGGTTACGCGGTGGCTACACCTTC.

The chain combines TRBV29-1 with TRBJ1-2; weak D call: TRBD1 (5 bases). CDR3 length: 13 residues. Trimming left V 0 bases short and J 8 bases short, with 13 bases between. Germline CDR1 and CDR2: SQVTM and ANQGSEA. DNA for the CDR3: TGCAGCGTTGAAGAGAGGGGTTTAGAGGGCTACACCTTC. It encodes CSVEERGLEGYTF.

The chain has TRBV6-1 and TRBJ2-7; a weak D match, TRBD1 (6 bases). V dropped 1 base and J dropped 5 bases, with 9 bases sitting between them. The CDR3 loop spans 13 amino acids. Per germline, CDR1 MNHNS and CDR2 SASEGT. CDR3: CASSEGWGHEQYF. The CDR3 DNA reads TGTGCCAGCAGTGAAGGATGGGGGCACGAGCAGTACTTC.

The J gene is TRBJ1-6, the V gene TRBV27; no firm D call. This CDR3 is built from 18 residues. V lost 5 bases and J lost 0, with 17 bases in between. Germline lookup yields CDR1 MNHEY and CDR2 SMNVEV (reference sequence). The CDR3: CASSPTALLSSYNSPLHF. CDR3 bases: TGTGCCAGCAGTCCCACAGCGCTCCTGAGCTCCTATAATTCACCCCTCCACTTT.

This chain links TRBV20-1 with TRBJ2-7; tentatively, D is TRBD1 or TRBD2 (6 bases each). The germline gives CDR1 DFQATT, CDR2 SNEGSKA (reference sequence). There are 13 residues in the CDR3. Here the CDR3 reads CSAIRRGVHEQYF. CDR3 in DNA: TGCAGCGCCATACGTAGGGGGGTCCACGAGCAGTACTTC.